This passage covers 21 T cell receptor beta chains from one sample sequenced in a study of regulatory T cells in long-lasting Graves disease (dated by TCRdb to the early 2020s). The library was built by means of multiplex PCR. The reads were generated on an Illumina HiSeq 4000. TCR beta libraries were built with iRepertoire HTBI primers and Arm-PCR amplification of CDR3 regions. TCRdb reworked the public reads: Q25 trimming with fastp, MiXCR clone assembly, productive beta chains retained. Each entry is one CDR3 protein sequence, shown with its most common DNA and genes. The sample has 500,000 or so distinct CDR3 sequences on record, under 20% of them singletons. 10% to 15% of the sample belongs to the ten largest clones. The time point label, read with the paper, signifies: newly diagnosed GD, antithyroid drugs for less than 3 months. For both TCR sequencing and RNA sequencing, RNA was extracted from PBMCs in TRIzol.

The same sample was also used in a study of T cells in Graves' hyperthyroidism and ophthalmopathy.

The specimen was peripheral blood mononuclear cells (PBMCs), collected at new diagnosis, from a patient treated with antithyroid drugs. The receptors were gathered from a man in his forties with Graves disease. Donor details come from another sample of the same person, matched by shared clones.

This clonotype was counted a few times. The chain employs TRBV2 and TRBJ2-7; D is uncertain. The ends were cut back, 4 bases at V and 2 bases at J, with 9 bases in the middle. CDR3 length equals 13 residues. Germline V CDR1 and CDR2: SNHLY, FYNNEI. The CDR3 coding sequence is TGTGCCAGCAGTGTTGACACAGCCTACGAGCAGTACTTC. Protein: CASSVDTAYEQYF.

This clonotype has only a few counts. The conserved final phenylalanine or tryptophan is absent from the CDR3, which likely points to a read error. The chain couples TRBV12-3 or TRBV12-4 to TRBJ1-2; D unresolved. The CDR3 has 13 residues. Trimming shortened V by 3 bases and J by 4 bases, and 9 bases separated the two germline ends. The CDR3: CASSFNPAYGYTL. Written as DNA, the CDR3 is TGTGCCAGCAGTTTCAACCCGGCCTATGGCTACACCCTC.

The rearrangement links TRBV19 to TRBJ2-3; D call uncertain. This CDR3 region has 13 residues. Germline loops: CDR1 LNHDA, CDR2 SQIVND (reference sequence). V shed 4 bases and J shed 2 bases, with 7 bases lying between them. In DNA form, the CDR3 reads TGTGCCAGTAGTAACATCCCCACAGATACGCAGTATTTT. Translation: CASSNIPTDTQYF.

About this clonotype itself: This may be a read error: a much more frequent sequence differs by one nucleotide. J is TRBJ1-1 and V is TRBV20-1, with 11 positions matching TRBD1. The CDR3 loop spans 12 amino acids. From germline, CDR1 is DFQATT and CDR2 SNEGSKA (reference sequence). The CDR3 DNA reads as TGCAGGTGCCGCAGGGACAGGGGGAGAGCTTTCTTT. Protein sequence: CRCRRDRGRAFF.

This clonotype was seen at least ten times. J is TRBJ2-3 and V is TRBV7-9, with D uncertain. Germline V CDR1 and CDR2: SEHNR, FQNEAQ (reference sequence). The CDR3 loop spans 15 amino acids. Trimming took 1 base from V and 3 from J, leaving 11 bases between them. The CDR3 sequence is CASSLDWVMTDTQYF. CDR3 DNA: TGTGCCAGCAGCTTAGATTGGGTTATGACAGATACGCAGTATTTT.

Ten or more counts support this clonotype. V usage is TRBV7-9 and J usage is TRBJ2-1; D is uncertain. Trimming took off 4 bases at V and 6 bases at J, with 16 bases between the two ends. Germline-derived CDR1 and CDR2 are SEHNR and FQNEAQ (reference sequence). The CDR3 totals 15 residues. In nucleotides, the CDR3 is TGTGCCAGCAGCTCCGGGTCCCTAGGGTTCAATGAGCAGTTCTTC. It encodes CASSSGSLGFNEQFF.

This clonotype was detected a few times. The chain links TRBV27 to TRBJ1-5, with 9 bases aligning to TRBD1. The germline CDR1 and CDR2 sequences are MNHEY and SMNVEV (reference sequence). CDR3 length equals 14 residues. With V trimmed by 5 bases and J by 9 bases, 8 bases remained unmatched. This chain's CDR3 is CASSQGTGLRPQHF. For the CDR3, the DNA is TGTGCCAGCAGTCAAGGGACAGGGCTTCGGCCCCAGCATTTT.

The chain is built from TRBV20-1 and TRBJ1-1; D is undetermined. In germline, CDR1 is DFQATT, CDR2 SNEGSKA (reference sequence). The CDR3 contains 12 residues. V lost 5 bases to trimming and J lost 3 bases, with 10 bases between them. The CDR3 reads CSAYGEHTEAFF. Here the CDR3 DNA reads TGCAGTGCTTACGGCGAGCACACTGAAGCTTTCTTT.

This clonotype has just a few counts. This sequence joins TRBV3-1 and TRBJ1-5; perhaps TRBD1 as D (5 bases). Trimming pared 0 bases from V and 6 bases from J, leaving 12 bases between. The CDR3 sequence is 15 residues long. Germline V CDR1 and CDR2: LGHDT, YNNKEL (reference sequence). CDR3: CASSQESSGPQPQHF. The CDR3 nucleotides read TGTGCCAGCAGCCAAGAGTCTTCAGGGCCTCAGCCCCAGCATTTT.

This CDR3 is CAISRDRNEQYF. Written as DNA, the CDR3 is TGTGCCATCAGCCGGGACAGAAACGAGCAGTACTTC. This chain joins TRBV10-3 and TRBJ2-7, with TRBD1 identical over 7 bases. V dropped 6 bases and J dropped 5; count of bases not matched to a gene: 4. Germline lookup yields CDR1 ENHRY and CDR2 SYGVKD. This CDR3 contains 12 residues.

This clonotype was observed a handful of times. The rearrangement joins TRBV27 to TRBJ2-7; maybe TRBD2 (7 bases). The ends were cut back, 2 bases at V and 5 bases at J, with 13 bases in the middle. The CDR3 has 14 amino acids. Germline-derived CDR1 and CDR2 are MNHEY and SMNVEV (reference sequence). The DNA for the CDR3 is TGTGCCAGCAGTTTAGGGGGGGCGACCCACGAGCAGTACTTC. Its translation is CASSLGGATHEQYF.

Ten or more counts support this clonotype. The rearrangement joins TRBV11-2 to TRBJ2-7; 10 nucleotides match TRBD2. V was pared by 0 bases and J by 3 bases, with 8 bases of the junction left unmatched. CDR1 is SGHAT, CDR2 FQNNGV, per germline. There are 17 residues in the CDR3. CDR3: CASSLDFPSGRLYEQYF. The CDR3 bases are TGTGCCAGCAGCTTAGATTTTCCTAGCGGGAGACTCTACGAGCAGTACTTC.

A few counts support this clonotype. The V and J genes are TRBV24-1 and TRBJ2-7, with 7 bases aligning to TRBD2. V was pared by 7 bases and J by 5 bases, with 10 bases of the junction left unmatched. The germline V gene has CDR1 KGHDR and CDR2 SFDVKD. The CDR3 sequence is 14 residues long. The CDR3 region is CATSAVGGGNEQYF. CDR3 nucleotide sequence: TGTGCCACCAGCGCTGTTGGGGGGGGGAACGAGCAGTACTTC.

This clonotype occurred many times. This chain joins TRBV11-3 and TRBJ2-1; TRBD2 aligns across 11 bases. J gave up 6 bases and V 5 bases, and 9 bases lay outside the gene matches. The CDR3 sequence is 16 residues long. CDR1 and CDR2 from the germline V gene are SGHNT and YENEEA. This CDR3 is CASSRGLAGAFNEQFF. The CDR3 DNA follows: TGTGCCAGCAGCCGAGGACTAGCGGGTGCTTTCAATGAGCAGTTCTTC. Together with reference TRBV11-3 and TRBJ2-1, the CDR3 gives the full variable domain: EAGVVQSPRYKIIEKKQPVAFWCNPISGHNTLYWYLQNLGQGPELLIRYENEEAVDDSQLPKDRFSAERLKGVDSTLKIQPAELGDSAVYLCASSRGLAGAFNEQFFGPGTRLTVL.

This clonotype was seen repeatedly, ten times or more. The V gene is TRBV6-1, the J gene TRBJ1-5, with 8 bases aligning to TRBD1. CDR1 is MNHNS and CDR2 is SASEGT in the germline V gene. The V segment lost 9 bases and the J segment 3 bases; nucleotides outside the gene matches: 19. This CDR3 has 18 residues. In DNA, the CDR3 is TGTGCCAGTCCCCCCACCGGAGCAGGGGGCTTTGCCAATCAGCCCCAGCATTTT. This sequence encodes CASPPTGAGGFANQPQHF.

This clonotype was recorded only once. The V call is TRBV9, the J call TRBJ2-3, with 8 bases that match TRBD2. In germline, CDR1 is SGDLS, CDR2 YYNGEE. Trimming removed 2 bases from V and 4 bases from J; junction bases left unmatched: 6. CDR3 length: 15 residues. In DNA form, the CDR3 reads TGTGCCAGCAGCGTGAGCGGGAGCAACGCAGATACGCAGTATTTT. It specifies CASSVSGSNADTQYF.

The V call is TRBV10-3, the J call TRBJ2-5; perhaps TRBD2 as D (6 bases). The CDR3 is 15 residues long. V shed 6 bases and J shed 4 bases, with 18 bases lying between them. Germline V gives CDR1 ENHRY, CDR2 SYGVKD. The CDR3 protein is CAIRGEDLRGETQYF. CDR3 coding DNA: TGTGCCATCAGGGGGGAGGACTTGCGTGGAGAGACCCAGTACTTC.

The chain joins TRBV3-1 to TRBJ1-1; no definite D call. The CDR3 consists of 14 residues. Trimming removed 4 bases from V and 1 base from J, with 10 bases in between. Germline V gene data show CDR1 as LGHDT and CDR2 as YNNKEL (reference sequence). The CDR3 DNA sequence: TGTGCCAGCAGCCGGGAACGGCCGAACACTGAAGCTTTCTTT. Translation gives CASSRERPNTEAFF.

This clonotype has just a few counts. V and J are TRBV7-9 and TRBJ2-4; tentatively, D is TRBD1 or TRBD2 (5 bases each). This CDR3 comprises 12 residues. The V gene's germline CDR1 is SEHNR and CDR2 FQNEAQ (reference sequence). Trimming left V 3 bases short and J 15 bases short, with 15 bases between. Here the CDR3 DNA reads TGTGCCAGCAGCTTTAAAGAGGGGTTCGGGTACTTC. Translation gives CASSFKEGFGYF.

In DNA, the CDR3 is TGTGCCAGCAGTTTTTTTAGGGCTAATGAAAAACTGTTTTTT. Translation: CASSFFRANEKLFF. The rearrangement joins TRBV28 to TRBJ1-4; D gene uncertain. Trimming pared 3 bases from V and 3 bases from J, leaving 8 bases between. This CDR3 comprises 14 residues. Germline V gives CDR1 MDHEN, CDR2 SYDVKM.

This clonotype was observed a few times. The CDR3 loop is CASSPRLADYEQYF. DNA of the CDR3: TGTGCCAGCAGCCCTCGACTAGCGGATTACGAGCAGTACTTC. This rearrangement joins TRBV7-2 to TRBJ2-7; 9 nucleotides match TRBD2. The germline V gene encodes CDR1 SGHTA and CDR2 FQGNSA. Germline trimming cut 5 bases from V and 4 bases from J; bases unmatched to any gene: 6. This CDR3 region has 14 residues.